The 9 T cell receptor beta chains below were found in one sample sequenced in a study of blood T cell repertoires in COVID-19 (dated by TCRdb to about 2020). Libraries were constructed by the immunoSEQ multiplex PCR assay. TCRdb mirrors the immuneACCESS table, restricted to in-frame sequences. Some clones are absent from its copies; in checked studies, under half trace to an unresolved V gene, and the reason for the others is unknown. Present in this sample are 210,000 or so clones, 70% to 90% of which were seen just once. About 2% of the sample belongs to the ten largest clones. Sequenced: peripheral blood. These receptors originate from a woman aged 45-59 years with acute or convalescent COVID-19.

This chain connects TRBV9 to TRBJ1-2, with a weak D call TRBD1 (6 bases). The CDR3 has 14 amino acids. The germline V gene has CDR1 SGDLS and CDR2 YYNGEE. V lost 0 bases to trimming and J lost 4 bases, with 10 bases between them. CDR3 in DNA: TGTGCCAGCAGCGTAGGGACAGTCGCCTATGGCTACACCTTC. This gives the protein CASSVGTVAYGYTF.

This clone was recorded once. V and J are TRBV11-2 and TRBJ2-7, with TRBD2 matching 10 bases. The CDR3 runs to 15 residues. CDR1 SGHAT and CDR2 FQNNGV come from the germline V gene. J gave up 2 bases and V 3 bases, and 4 bases lay outside the gene matches. The chain's CDR3 is CASSFGLAETYEQYF. For the CDR3, the DNA is TGTGCCAGCAGCTTTGGACTAGCGGAGACCTACGAGCAGTACTTC.

V usage is TRBV29-1 and J usage is TRBJ2-3; tentative D call: TRBD1 (5 bases). V lost 3 bases to trimming and J lost 7 bases, with 14 bases between them. CDR1 SQVTM and CDR2 ANQGSEA come from the germline V gene. The CDR3 contains 13 residues. The CDR3 here is CSVELAGFYTQYF. The CDR3 nucleotides are TGCAGCGTTGAGTTGGCAGGGTTTTATACGCAGTATTTT.

Remarks on this clone: Sequence at one end of the junction differs from germline and may be a read error. The chain employs TRBV2 and TRBJ2-5, with 13 nucleotides matching TRBD2. The CDR3 covers 15 residues. The V gene's germline CDR1 is SNHLY and CDR2 FYNNEI. The CDR3, as DNA: TGTGCCAGCAGTCGACTAGCGGGGGGACAAGAGAACCAGTACTTC. Encoded protein: CASSRLAGGQENQYF.

The chain is built from TRBV2 and TRBJ2-5, with 16 bases aligning to TRBD2. CDR3 length: 16 residues. Trimming took 5 bases from V and 5 from J; bases not matched to a gene: 5. Looked up from germline, CDR1 is SNHLY and CDR2 is FYNNEI. DNA for the CDR3: TGTGCCAGCAGTTCCGGGACTAGCGGGGGGGTCGAGACCCAGTACTTC. Translation gives CASSSGTSGGVETQYF.

The chain employs TRBV10-3 and TRBJ2-7; 9 bases map to TRBD1. Germline lookup yields CDR1 ENHRY and CDR2 SYGVKD. Trimming took 5 bases from V and 2 from J; bases not matched to a gene: 7. The CDR3 runs to 15 residues. CDR3 region: CAISPGQGTTYEQYF. CDR3 in DNA: TGTGCCATCAGTCCTGGACAGGGGACAACCTACGAGCAGTACTTC.

The chain combines TRBV6-1 with TRBJ1-2; 8 bases match TRBD1. From germline, CDR1 is MNHNS and CDR2 SASEGT. The CDR3 extends over 14 amino acids. V was clipped by 2 bases and J by 3 bases; unmatched bases: 2. The CDR3 DNA reads TGTGCCAGCAGTGAATACAGGGGGGACTATGGCTACACCTTC. Its protein product is CASSEYRGDYGYTF.

The CDR3 sequence is CASSSQETQYF. As DNA, the CDR3 is TGTGCCAGCAGTTCCCAGGAGACCCAGTACTTC. The J gene is TRBJ2-5, the V gene TRBV7-6, with D hard to call. The germline CDR1 and CDR2 sequences are SGHVS and FNYEAQ. The ends were cut back, 6 bases at V and 5 bases at J, with 7 bases in the middle. CDR3 length: 11 residues.

The chain carries TRBV7-2 and TRBJ2-7; 9 bases are a match to TRBD1. Looked up from germline, CDR1 is SGHTA and CDR2 is FQGNSA. The CDR3 runs to 16 residues. V shed 5 bases, J shed 2 bases, and the junction held 10 bases outside the gene matches. The CDR3 sequence: CASSPGTGFRPYEQYF. For the CDR3, the DNA is TGTGCCAGCAGCCCAGGGACAGGGTTTCGCCCCTACGAGCAGTACTTC.